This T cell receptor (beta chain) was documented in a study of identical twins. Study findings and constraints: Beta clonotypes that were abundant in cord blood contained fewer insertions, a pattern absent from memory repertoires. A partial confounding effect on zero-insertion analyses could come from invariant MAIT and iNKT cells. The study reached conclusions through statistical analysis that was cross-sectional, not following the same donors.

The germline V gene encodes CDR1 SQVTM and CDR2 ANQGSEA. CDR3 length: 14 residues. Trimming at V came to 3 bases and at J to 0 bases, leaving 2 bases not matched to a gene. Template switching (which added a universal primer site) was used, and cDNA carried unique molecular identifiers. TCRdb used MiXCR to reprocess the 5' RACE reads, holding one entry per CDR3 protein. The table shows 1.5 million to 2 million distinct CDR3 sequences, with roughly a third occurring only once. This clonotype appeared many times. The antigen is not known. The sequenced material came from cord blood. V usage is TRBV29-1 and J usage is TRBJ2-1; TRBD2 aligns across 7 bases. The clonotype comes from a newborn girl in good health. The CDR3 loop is CSVDRGSSYNEQFF. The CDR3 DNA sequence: TGCAGCGTTGATCGCGGGAGCTCCTACAATGAGCAGTTCTTC.